At least ten counts were recorded for the clone carrying this T cell receptor beta chain. Its antigen is not identified. TCR beta CDR3 sequences were amplified from RNA transcripts. Carried out on the TCR CDR3, a first-round RT-PCR used the HTBI primer set. TCRdb fed the multiplex PCR reads into MiXCR, producing one record per CDR3 protein. The sample holds about 350,000 distinct CDR3 sequences, around 13% seen once. It was considered stable Graves' hyperthyroidism when ophthalmopathy did not progress within 18 months. Patients showing uncontrolled infection, other autoimmune disease, pregnancy or lactation were ineligible. The CDR3 has 15 amino acids. Germline loops: CDR1 MDHEN, CDR2 SYDVKM. Between the trimmed V and J ends, which lost 8 bases and 5 bases, there was a span of 20 bases. These data come from a study of T cells in Graves' hyperthyroidism and ophthalmopathy. The overall study: The authors collected peripheral blood at initial diagnosis, before any treatment. General study results and limits: Most thyroid clonotypes with frequency above 0.001 were detected in blood.

V gene TRBV28 combines with J gene TRBJ2-3, with D possibly being TRBD1 (6 bases). The sample taken for sequencing was blood. The TCR originated in a young woman with Graves' hyperthyroidism. CDR3 DNA sequence: TGTGCCAGCGGCCGGGTAGGGGGTATGGGAGATACGCAGTATTTT. Protein sequence: CASGRVGGMGDTQYF. Filled out from reference TRBV28 and TRBJ2-3, the complete variable domain reads DVKVTQSSRYLVKRTGEKVFLECVQDMDHENMFWYRQDPGLGLRLIYFSYDVKMKEKGDIPEGYSVSREKKERFSLILESASTNQTSMYLCASGRVGGMGDTQYFGPGTRLTVL.